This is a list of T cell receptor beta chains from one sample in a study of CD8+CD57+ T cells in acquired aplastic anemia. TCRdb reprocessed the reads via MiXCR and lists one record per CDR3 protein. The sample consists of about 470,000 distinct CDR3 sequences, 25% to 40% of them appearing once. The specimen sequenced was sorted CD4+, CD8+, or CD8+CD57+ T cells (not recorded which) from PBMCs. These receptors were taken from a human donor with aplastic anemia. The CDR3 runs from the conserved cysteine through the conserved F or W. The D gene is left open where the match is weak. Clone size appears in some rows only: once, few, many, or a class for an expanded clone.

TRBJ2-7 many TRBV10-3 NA TGTGCCATCAGTGAGTCCGGGACACCCCGTGGTGAGCAGTACTTC CAISESGTPRGEQYF
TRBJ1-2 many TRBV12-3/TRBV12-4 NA TGTGCCAGCAGTTTAGTACAGTACGACTATGGCTACACCTTC CASSLVQYDYGYTF
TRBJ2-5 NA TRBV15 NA TGTGCCACCAGCAGAGAGGGAGTTCAGCCCCAGTACTTC CATSREGVQPQYF
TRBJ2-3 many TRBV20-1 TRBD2 TGCAGTGCTCAGGCCTCTAGCGGGAGGATAGATACGCAGTATTTT CSAQASSGRIDTQYF
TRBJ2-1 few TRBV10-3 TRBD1 TGTGCCAGTGGCTTTTCAGGGGGCTATGGCAATGAGCAGTTCTTC CASGFSGGYGNEQFF
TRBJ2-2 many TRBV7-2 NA TGTGCCAGCAGCTCCGCCGGTTCGACAGTCGGGGAGCTGTTTTTT CASSSAGSTVGELFF
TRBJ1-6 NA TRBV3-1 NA TGTGCCAGCAGCCCCTTGGATGGGGGATCACCCCTCCACTTT CASSPLDGGSPLHF
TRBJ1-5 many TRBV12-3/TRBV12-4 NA TGTGCCAGCAGTTTTCTTGGGGGCTTGGGTCAGCCCCAGCATTTT CASSFLGGLGQPQHF
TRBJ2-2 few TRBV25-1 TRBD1 TGTGCCAGCACCCCCTCGGACAGGACTGCGAACACCGGGGAGCTGTTTTTT CASTPSDRTANTGELFF
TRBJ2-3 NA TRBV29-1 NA TGCAGCGTTTATTCTTCCCTAGGCACAGATACGCAGTATTTT CSVYSSLGTDTQYF
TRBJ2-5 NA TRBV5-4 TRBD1 TGTGCCAGCAGCTCCAGGACAGGGGGGCAAGAGACCCAGTACTTC CASSSRTGGQETQYF
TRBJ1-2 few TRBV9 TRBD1 TGTGCCAGCACCCGGCCCGGGACAGGGATCGGCTACACCTTC CASTRPGTGIGYTF
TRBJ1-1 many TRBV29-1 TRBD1 TGCAGCGTTAACCGGGACAGGGCGTTTATAGCTTTCTTT CSVNRDRAFIAFF
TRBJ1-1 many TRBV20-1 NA TGCAGTGCTCAGAAAACACAGATTGACACTGAAGCTTTCTTT CSAQKTQIDTEAFF
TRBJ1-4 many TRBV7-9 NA TGTGCCAGCAGCCTACCCGATGAAAAACTGTTTTTT CASSLPDEKLFF
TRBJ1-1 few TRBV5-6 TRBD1 TGTGCCAGCAGAGGGACAGGGCCCACTGAAGCTTTCTTT CASRGTGPTEAFF
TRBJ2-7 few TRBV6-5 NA TGTGCCAGCAGTAACAGGTGGGCCTCCTACGAGCAGTACTTC CASSNRWASYEQYF
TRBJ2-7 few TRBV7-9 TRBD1 TGTGCCAGCAGCTTAGTGTCCGGGACAGGGGGCTTCTACGAGCAGTACTTC CASSLVSGTGGFYEQYF
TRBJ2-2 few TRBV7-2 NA TGTGCCAGCAGCCCCGGACGGGATAACACCGGGGAGCTGTTTTTT CASSPGRDNTGELFF
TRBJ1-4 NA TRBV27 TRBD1 TGTGCCAGCAGCTCCGGGACAGGCGGGAATGAAAAACTGTTTTTT CASSSGTGGNEKLFF
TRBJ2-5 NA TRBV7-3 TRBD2 TGTGCCAGCAGCTTAAGCCTAGCGGGAGAAGAGACCCAGTACTTC CASSLSLAGEETQYF
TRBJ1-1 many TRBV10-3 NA TGTGCCATCAGTGGGTCCGACACTGAAGCTTTCTTT CAISGSDTEAFF
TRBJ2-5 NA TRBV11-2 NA TGTGCCAGCAGCCCCCGCGGCACGGGAGTCTTCCAAGAGACCCAGTACTTC CASSPRGTGVFQETQYF
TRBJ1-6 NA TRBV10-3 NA TGTGCCATCAGTGAAGTCTCTCACCTCTCTAATTCACCCCTCCACTTT CAISEVSHLSNSPLHF
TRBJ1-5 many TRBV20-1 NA TGCAGTGCTAGACACGGGGGCAATCAGCCCCAGCATTTT CSARHGGNQPQHF
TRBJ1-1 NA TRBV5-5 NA TGTGCCAGCAGCTTAGTAGGTCAGCCTGAAGCTTTCTTT CASSLVGQPEAFF
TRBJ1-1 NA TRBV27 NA TGCGCCAGCAGTTTATACCCGGACAGAACTGAAGCTTTCTTT CASSLYPDRTEAFF
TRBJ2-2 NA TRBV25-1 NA TGTGCCAGCAGTGAGGTACAGGGAAACACCGGGGAGCTGTTTTTT CASSEVQGNTGELFF
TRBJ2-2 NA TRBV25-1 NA TGTGCCAGCTGGGGTTCGAACACCGGGGAGCTGTTTTTT CASWGSNTGELFF
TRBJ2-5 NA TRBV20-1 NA TGCAGTGCTAGAGGGGATAGTAAAGGAGAGACCCAGTACTTC CSARGDSKGETQYF